A selection of T cell receptor beta chains follows, all from one sample in a study of somatic mutations in cytotoxic T cells in rheumatoid arthritis. Some clones are missing from TCRdb's copy, which holds only in-frame ones; the method was immunoSEQ multiplex PCR. The top ten hold over 12% of the sample, which has over 15,000 clones, 75% to 85% seen once. Source material: CD8+ T cells sorted from blood. These receptors all stem from an adult with rheumatoid arthritis. CDR3s include the opening cysteine and the closing phenylalanine or tryptophan. The D gene is left open where the match is weak. Not every row has a clone size; where given, it reads once, few, many or a size class.

D gene | J gene | clone size | V gene | CDR3 protein | CDR3 DNA
TRBD2 | TRBJ2-7 | . | TRBV11-2 | CASSLVPLAGPDSYEQYF | TGTGCCAGCAGCTTAGTCCCCCTAGCGGGGCCCGACTCCTACGAGCAGTACTTC
. | TRBJ2-5 | . | TRBV15 | CATSPDGSVSAAGPQETQYF | TGTGCCACCAGCCCAGATGGGTCTGTATCGGCAGCAGGCCCCCAAGAGACCCAGTACTTC
. | TRBJ1-1 | . | TRBV10-3 | CATWQGEAFF | TGTGCCACCTGGCAGGGTGAAGCTTTCTTT
. | TRBJ1-6 | . | TRBV28 | CASSDPTPPLHF | TGTGCCAGCAGTGACCCGACTCCACCCCTCCACTTT
. | TRBJ2-7 | . | TRBV2 | CASSSSASSYEQYF | TGTGCCAGCAGTTCCAGCGCTAGCTCCTACGAGCAGTACTTC
. | TRBJ2-7 | . | TRBV5-4 | CASSLARGYEQYF | TGTGCCAGCAGCTTGGCGAGGGGCTACGAGCAGTACTTC
. | TRBJ1-3 | . | TRBV5-8 | CANPPSGEATGNTIYF | TGTGCCAACCCACCGTCCGGGGAGGCCACTGGAAACACCATATATTTT
. | TRBJ2-7 | once | TRBV5-8 | CASSGPFPYEQYF | TGTGCCAGCAGCGGCCCCTTCCCCTACGAGCAGTACTTC
. | TRBJ2-7 | . | TRBV9 | CASSLGSAGEQYF | TGTGCCAGCAGCTTAGGGTCGGCGGGCGAGCAGTACTTC
TRBD2 | TRBJ2-3 | . | TRBV27 | CASSPLVIAGAPPTDTQYF | TGTGCCAGCAGCCCCTTAGTCATAGCGGGAGCCCCCCCCACAGATACGCAGTATTTT
TRBD1 | TRBJ1-1 | few | TRBV11-2 | CASSSRTGVPFF | TGTGCCAGCAGCTCAAGGACAGGGGTACCTTTCTTT
. | TRBJ2-5 | . | TRBV5-1 | CASSLVETQYF | TGCGCCAGCAGCTTGGTTGAGACCCAGTACTTC
. | TRBJ1-4 | few | TRBV28 | CASSYTVNEKLFF | TGTGCCAGCAGTTATACAGTTAATGAAAAACTGTTTTTT
. | TRBJ2-1 | . | TRBV4-3 | CASSQDTGAFYNEQFF | TGCGCCAGCAGCCAAGATACGGGAGCCTTCTACAATGAGCAGTTCTTC
. | TRBJ1-5 | few | TRBV7-4 | CASRIRSGRRQPQHF | TGTGCCAGCAGGATTAGGTCAGGGAGAAGGCAGCCCCAGCATTTT
TRBD1 | TRBJ2-7 | . | TRBV10-3 | CAISETPQGQGSSYEQYF | TGTGCCATCAGTGAGACCCCGCAAGGACAGGGAAGCTCCTACGAGCAGTACTTC
TRBD2 | TRBJ2-1 | . | TRBV4-1 | CASSHPSGSFSPQNYNEQFF | TGCGCCAGCAGCCATCCTAGCGGGAGCTTTTCCCCCCAAAACTACAATGAGCAGTTCTTC
. | TRBJ1-4 | . | TRBV9 | CASSVGPAASVNEKLFF | TGTGCCAGCAGCGTAGGCCCCGCGGCGAGCGTGAATGAAAAACTGTTTTTT
. | TRBJ2-4 | . | TRBV5-1 | CASSSLWAPSVKNIQYF | TGCGCCAGCAGCTCCCTCTGGGCGCCTAGTGTCAAAAACATTCAGTACTTC
. | TRBJ2-3 | . | TRBV28 | CASSLPTVTSSTDTQYF | TGTGCCAGCAGTTTACCGACCGTAACATCTAGCACAGATACGCAGTATTTT
TRBD1 | TRBJ1-4 | . | TRBV27 | CASSSGTGIGNEKLFF | TGTGCCAGCAGTTCCGGGACAGGGATCGGTAATGAAAAACTGTTTTTT
TRBD2 | TRBJ2-1 | . | TRBV18 | CASSQILAGEYNEQFF | TGTGCCAGCTCACAAATACTAGCGGGGGAGTACAATGAGCAGTTCTTC
TRBD1 | TRBJ2-3 | once | TRBV2 | CASSEGQGIDTQYF | TGTGCCAGCAGTGAAGGACAGGGGATAGATACGCAGTATTTT
. | TRBJ2-2 | . | TRBV11-2 | CASSYPLVGGELFF | TGTGCCAGCAGCTACCCACTCGTCGGCGGGGAGCTGTTTTTT
. | TRBJ1-4 | . | TRBV5-8 | CASSYRMGLGEKLFF | TGTGCCAGCAGCTACCGTATGGGGCTTGGTGAAAAACTGTTTTTT
TRBD1 | TRBJ2-5 | . | TRBV5-5 | CASSLEDRGKETQYF | TGTGCCAGCAGCTTGGAGGACAGGGGAAAAGAGACCCAGTACTTC
TRBD1 | TRBJ2-7 | . | TRBV29-1 | CSVETGGVYEQYF | TGCAGCGTTGAAACAGGGGGCGTTTACGAGCAGTACTTC
. | TRBJ2-2 | . | TRBV5-1 | CASSSSGELFF | TGCGCCAGCAGCTCCAGCGGGGAGCTGTTTTTT
TRBD2 | TRBJ2-3 | . | TRBV4-3 | CASSQEREERADTQYF | TGCGCCAGCAGCCAAGAGCGGGAGGAGAGGGCAGATACGCAGTATTTT
. | TRBJ2-1 | . | TRBV7-8 | CASSFWGPANEQFF | TGTGCCAGCAGCTTTTGGGGGCCGGCCAATGAGCAGTTCTTC
. | TRBJ2-5 | few | TRBV7-9 | CASSFSQGPQETQYF | TGTGCCAGCAGCTTCTCACAAGGGCCCCAAGAGACCCAGTACTTC
TRBD2 | TRBJ2-1 | once | TRBV11-3 | CASSSRTSGSYNEQFF | TGTGCCAGCAGCTCGCGGACTAGCGGTTCCTACAATGAGCAGTTCTTC
TRBD1 | TRBJ1-4 | once | TRBV27 | CASSKGTGGTNEKLFF | TGTGCCAGCAGTAAAGGGACAGGGGGCACTAATGAAAAACTGTTTTTT
TRBD1 | TRBJ2-1 | . | TRBV7-8 | CASSPGTGTGVINEQFF | TGTGCCAGCAGCCCTGGAACCGGGACAGGAGTTATTAATGAGCAGTTCTTC
. | TRBJ1-2 | . | TRBV18 | CASSPEAQGTRNYGYTF | TGTGCCAGCTCACCAGAGGCCCAGGGGACACGTAACTATGGCTACACCTTC
. | TRBJ1-5 | . | TRBV28 | CASRPDGGERISNQPQHF | TGTGCCAGCAGACCTGACGGGGGCGAAAGAATTAGCAATCAGCCCCAGCATTTT
. | TRBJ2-3 | . | TRBV13 | CASSPPLGWSTDTQYF | TGTGCCAGCAGCCCCCCCCTGGGATGGAGCACAGATACGCAGTATTTT
TRBD2 | TRBJ2-3 | . | TRBV7-3 | CASSLSGGAGDTQYF | TGTGCCAGCAGCTTAAGCGGGGGGGCCGGAGATACGCAGTATTTT
. | TRBJ1-2 | . | TRBV9 | CASSVGTGRGYTF | TGTGCCAGCAGCGTAGGAACAGGGCGGGGCTACACCTTC
TRBD2 | TRBJ2-7 | . | TRBV19 | CASSTSGVREGRDYEQYF | TGTGCCAGTAGTACCTCGGGAGTGCGGGAGGGCCGAGACTACGAGCAGTACTTC
. | TRBJ1-5 | . | TRBV19 | CASSDQPQHF | TGTGCCAGTAGCGATCAGCCCCAGCATTTT
. | TRBJ1-5 | . | TRBV27 | CASRYEVNQPQHF | TGTGCCAGCAGGTACGAGGTCAATCAGCCCCAGCATTTT